Below are 5 T cell receptor beta chains sequenced from a single sample in a study of blood T cell repertoires in COVID-19 (dated by TCRdb to about 2020). The protocol used for the library was the immunoSEQ multiplex PCR assay. As stored in TCRdb, this immuneACCESS dataset retains in-frame rearrangements with V and J assigned. A fraction of the clones does not appear; measured against another copy, unresolved V genes explain less than half of the discrepancy, and the remainder lacks a known reason. The table for this sample lists about 100,000 clones; roughly 89% of them were counted only once. Jointly, the top ten make up around 5.5% of the sample. The sequencing sample was made of peripheral blood. The receptors originated from a human donor in a cohort sampled during active COVID-19.

The genes are TRBV7-9 and TRBJ1-1; D is unresolved. V was shortened by 11 bases and J by 1 base, with 8 bases between the two germline ends. The CDR3 contains 11 residues. Germline V lookup: CDR1 SEHNR, CDR2 FQNEAQ (reference sequence). The CDR3 DNA sequence: TGTGCCGTTACGGGGAACACTGAAGCTTTCTTT. This gives the protein CAVTGNTEAFF.

The chain has TRBV5-1 and TRBJ1-3; D gene unclear. CDR3 length: 14 amino acids. V was trimmed by 0 bases and J by 0 bases, leaving 4 bases between them. Germline CDR1 reads SGHRS; CDR2 reads YFSETQ. The CDR3 DNA follows: TGCGCCAGCAGCTTGGCCAGCTCTGGAAACACCATATATTTT. As protein: CASSLASSGNTIYF. Full variable domain (missing parts from reference TRBV5-1 and TRBJ1-3): KAGVTQTPRYLIKTRGQQVTLSCSPISGHRSVSWYQQTPGQGLQFLFEYFSETQRNKGNFPGRFSGRQFSNSRSEMNVSTLELGDSALYLCASSLASSGNTIYFGEGSWLTVV.

This chain links TRBV28 with TRBJ1-1, with D tentatively TRBD1 (6 bases). Looked up from germline, CDR1 is MDHEN and CDR2 is SYDVKM. The CDR3 totals 16 residues. Trimming cost V 5 bases and J 2 bases, with 18 bases left between them. The CDR3 DNA sequence: TGTGCCAGCAGTAGGACAGTACTGTTCCTAAACACTGAAGCTTTCTTT. Amino acid sequence: CASSRTVLFLNTEAFF.

This clone was detected only once. This chain uses TRBV27 with TRBJ1-3; the D gene is possibly TRBD1 (5 bases). Trimming stripped 3 bases from V and 0 bases from J, with 9 bases between. From germline, CDR1 is MNHEY and CDR2 SMNVEV (reference sequence). The length of the CDR3 is 15 residues. The CDR3 sequence is CASSLRGLSGNTIYF. In nucleotides, the CDR3 is TGTGCCAGCAGTTTGAGGGGACTCTCTGGAAACACCATATATTTT.

This chain connects TRBV10-3 to TRBJ1-2; the D gene is possibly TRBD1 (6 bases). CDR1 and CDR2 from the germline V gene are ENHRY and SYGVKD. V lost 10 bases and J lost 3, with 18 bases in between. This CDR3 has 14 residues. In DNA, the CDR3 is TGTGCCACCTTATCTCAGGGGTTCGACTATGGCTACACCTTC. Its translation is CATLSQGFDYGYTF.